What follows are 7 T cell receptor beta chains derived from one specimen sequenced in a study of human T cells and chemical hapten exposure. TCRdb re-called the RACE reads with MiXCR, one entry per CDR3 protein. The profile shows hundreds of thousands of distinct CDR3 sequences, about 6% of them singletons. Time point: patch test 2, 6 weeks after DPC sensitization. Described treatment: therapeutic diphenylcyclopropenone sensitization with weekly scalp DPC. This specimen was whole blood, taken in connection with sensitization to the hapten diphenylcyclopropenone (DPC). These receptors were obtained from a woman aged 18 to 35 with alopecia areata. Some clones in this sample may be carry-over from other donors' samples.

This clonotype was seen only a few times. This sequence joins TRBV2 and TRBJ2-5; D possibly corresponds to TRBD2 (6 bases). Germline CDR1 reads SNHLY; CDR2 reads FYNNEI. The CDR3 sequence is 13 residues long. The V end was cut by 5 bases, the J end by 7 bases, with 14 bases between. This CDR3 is CASSPGTSGTQYF. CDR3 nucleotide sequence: TGTGCCAGCAGTCCCGGGACTTCTGGGACCCAGTACTTC.

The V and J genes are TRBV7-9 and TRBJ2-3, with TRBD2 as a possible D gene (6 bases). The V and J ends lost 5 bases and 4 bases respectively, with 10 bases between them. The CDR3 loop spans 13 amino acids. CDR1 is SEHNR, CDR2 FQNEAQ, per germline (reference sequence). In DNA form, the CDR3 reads TGTGCCAGCAGCGCCGGGACTGCAGATACGCAGTATTTT. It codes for CASSAGTADTQYF.

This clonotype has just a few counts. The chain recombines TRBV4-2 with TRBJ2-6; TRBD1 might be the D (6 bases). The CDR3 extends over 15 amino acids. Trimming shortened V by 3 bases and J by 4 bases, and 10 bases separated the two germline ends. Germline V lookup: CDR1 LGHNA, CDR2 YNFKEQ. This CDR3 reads CASSQQGYGANVLTF. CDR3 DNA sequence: TGTGCCAGCAGCCAGCAGGGGTACGGGGCCAACGTCCTGACTTTC.

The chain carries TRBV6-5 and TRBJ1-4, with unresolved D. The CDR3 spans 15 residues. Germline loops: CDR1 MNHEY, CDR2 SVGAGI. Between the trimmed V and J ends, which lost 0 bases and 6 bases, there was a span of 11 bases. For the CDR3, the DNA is TGTGCCAGCAGTTACTCTGTCTCCACAGATGAAAAACTGTTTTTT. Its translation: CASSYSVSTDEKLFF.

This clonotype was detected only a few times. CDR3 bases: TGTGCCAGCTCACCAAGGGCCGGGACAGATGAAAAACTGTTTTTT. Protein sequence: CASSPRAGTDEKLFF. The rearrangement links TRBV18 to TRBJ1-4, with TRBD1 matching over 7 bases. The V gene's germline CDR1 is KGHSH and CDR2 LQKENI. The length of the CDR3 is 15 residues. V was clipped by 2 bases and J by 6 bases; unmatched bases: 6.

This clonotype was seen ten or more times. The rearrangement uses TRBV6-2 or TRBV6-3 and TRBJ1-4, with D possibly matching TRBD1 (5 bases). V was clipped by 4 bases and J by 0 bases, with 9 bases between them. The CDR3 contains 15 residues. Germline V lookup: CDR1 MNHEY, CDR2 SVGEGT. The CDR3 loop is CASSSTGATNEKLFF. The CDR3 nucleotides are TGTGCCAGCAGTTCCACAGGTGCAACTAATGAAAAACTGTTTTTT.

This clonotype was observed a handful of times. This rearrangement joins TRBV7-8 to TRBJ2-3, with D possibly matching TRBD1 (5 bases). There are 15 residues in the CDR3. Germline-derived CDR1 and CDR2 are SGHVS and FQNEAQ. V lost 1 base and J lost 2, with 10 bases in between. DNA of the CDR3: TGTGCCAGCAGCTTAGGACAGATACTCACAGATACGCAGTATTTT. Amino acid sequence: CASSLGQILTDTQYF. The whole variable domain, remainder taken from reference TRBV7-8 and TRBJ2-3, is GAGVSQSPRYKVAKRGQDVALRCDPISGHVSLFWYQQALGQGPEFLTYFQNEAQLDKSGLPSDRFFAERPEGSVSTLKIQRTQQEDSAVYLCASSLGQILTDTQYFGPGTRLTVL.